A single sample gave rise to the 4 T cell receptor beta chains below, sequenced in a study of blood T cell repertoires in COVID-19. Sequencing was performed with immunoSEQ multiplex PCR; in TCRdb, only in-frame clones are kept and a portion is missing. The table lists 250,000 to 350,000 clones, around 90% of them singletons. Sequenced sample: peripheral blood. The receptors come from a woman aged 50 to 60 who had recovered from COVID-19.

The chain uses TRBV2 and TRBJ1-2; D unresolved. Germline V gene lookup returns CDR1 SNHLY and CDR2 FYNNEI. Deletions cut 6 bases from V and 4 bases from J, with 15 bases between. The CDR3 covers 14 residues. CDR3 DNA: TGTGCCAGCAGAATGACCCCCGCGGGCTATGGCTACACCTTC. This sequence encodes CASRMTPAGYGYTF.

CDR3 residues: CASSPQGGRRTFF. Here the CDR3 DNA reads TGTGCCAGCAGTCCTCAGGGGGGCCGTCGGACTTTCTTT. The V gene is TRBV6-5, the J gene TRBJ1-1, with 7 positions matching TRBD1. Germline V lookup: CDR1 MNHEY, CDR2 SVGAGI. V shed 5 bases and J 12 bases; nucleotides not matched to a gene: 12. The CDR3 runs 13 residues.

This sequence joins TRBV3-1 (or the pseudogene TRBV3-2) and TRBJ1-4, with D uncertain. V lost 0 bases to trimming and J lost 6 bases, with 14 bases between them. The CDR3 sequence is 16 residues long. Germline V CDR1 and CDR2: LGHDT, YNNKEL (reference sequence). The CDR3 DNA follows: TGTGCCAGCAGCCAAGAATTCCCGGGGATATATGAAAAACTGTTTTTT. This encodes CASSQEFPGIYEKLFF.

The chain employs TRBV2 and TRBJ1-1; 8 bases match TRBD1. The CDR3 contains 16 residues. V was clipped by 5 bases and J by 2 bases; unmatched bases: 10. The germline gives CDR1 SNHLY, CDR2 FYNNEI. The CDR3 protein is CASSSRPGGFNTEAFF. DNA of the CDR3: TGTGCCAGCAGTTCACGCCCAGGGGGCTTCAACACTGAAGCTTTCTTT.